The 31 T cell receptor beta chains below were found in one sample sequenced in a study of blood T cells in healthy people across ages. PCR was performed a second time for 7 to 11 cycles using a sample-barcoded 5' primer and a J-beta primer mix. MiXCR, applied by TCRdb to the 5' RACE reads, yields one record per CDR3 protein. Seen here are 650,000 to 700,000 distinct CDR3 sequences, approximately 31% observed once, and the top ten hold 15%. Sequencing was carried out using blood. These receptors all stem from a woman older than 75 in good health.

This clonotype was seen at least ten times. This rearrangement joins TRBV6-5 to TRBJ2-1; D might be TRBD1 or TRBD2, each matching 5 bases. V lost 4 bases and J lost 8, with 21 bases in between. The CDR3 length is 16 residues. The germline V gene encodes CDR1 MNHEY and CDR2 SVGAGI. CDR3 sequence: CASSFGWGSRGDEQFF. CDR3 DNA: TGTGCCAGCAGTTTTGGGTGGGGGTCCAGAGGGGATGAGCAGTTCTTC.

This clonotype was detected ten times or more. The chain uses TRBV5-1 and TRBJ1-6; maybe TRBD1 (6 bases). V gave up 0 bases and J gave up 0 bases, with 7 bases separating them. CDR1 is SGHRS, CDR2 YFSETQ, per germline. The CDR3 length is 16 residues. The DNA of the CDR3 is TGCGCCAGCAGCTTGGCAGGGGTCTCCTATAATTCACCCCTCCACTTT. As protein: CASSLAGVSYNSPLHF.

In this sample, this clonotype turned up many times. The rearrangement joins TRBV18 to TRBJ2-3, with no clear D. V lost 1 base to trimming and J lost 9 bases, with 8 bases between them. The CDR3 length is 12 residues. Germline CDR1 is KGHSH and CDR2 is LQKENI. CDR3 in amino acids: CASSPQGWTQYF. In DNA form, the CDR3 reads TGTGCCAGCTCACCACAAGGATGGACGCAGTATTTT.

Comment on this clonotype: A junction boundary mismatches the germline segment, possibly from a read error. The chain employs TRBV7-8 and TRBJ1-2, with TRBD1 identical over 8 bases. The CDR3 sequence is 16 residues long. In germline, CDR1 is SGHVS, CDR2 FQNEAQ. The chain's CDR3 is CASSPSGQAFGYGYTF. In nucleotides, the CDR3 is TGTGCCAGCAGCCCCTCGGGACAGGCGTTTGGCTATGGGTACACCTTC.

To note about this clonotype: This may stem from a read error, because a much larger clone lies one nucleotide away. This chain links TRBV5-1 with TRBJ1-2; D remains unclear. The CDR3 extends over 14 amino acids. Per germline, CDR1 SGHRS and CDR2 YFSETQ. DNA of the CDR3: TGCGCCGGCAGCTTGGCACCCCGATCTAATGGCTACACCTTC. Translated, it gives CAGSLAPRSNGYTF. The full variable domain, its missing parts supplied by reference TRBV5-1 and TRBJ1-2, is KAGVTQTPRYLIKTRGQQVTLSCSPISGHRSVSWYQQTPGQGLQFLFEYFSETQRNKGNFPGRFSGRQFSNSRSEMNVSTLELGDSALYLCAGSLAPRSNGYTFGSGTRLTVV.

The sample holds a few counts of this clonotype. The V call is TRBV10-3, the J call TRBJ1-1; maybe TRBD1 (5 bases). V lost 3 bases to trimming and J lost 0 bases, with 17 bases between them. The CDR3 is 17 residues long. Looked up from germline, CDR1 is ENHRY and CDR2 is SYGVKD. The CDR3 nucleotides read TGTGCCATCAGTGACCCTAGGAGGGGAGTCATGAACACTGAAGCTTTCTTT. This sequence encodes CAISDPRRGVMNTEAFF.

This clonotype showed up many times. The CDR3 loop is CASSLAWTGGQEQYF. The CDR3 DNA reads as TGCGCCAGCAGCTTGGCTTGGACAGGGGGCCAAGAGCAGTACTTC. The chain couples TRBV5-1 to TRBJ2-7, with TRBD1 matching 11 bases. CDR1 is SGHRS, CDR2 YFSETQ, per germline. V gave up 0 bases and J gave up 7 bases; unmatched junction bases: 6. This CDR3 is built from 15 residues. Full variable domain (remainder filled in from reference TRBV5-1 and TRBJ2-7): KAGVTQTPRYLIKTRGQQVTLSCSPISGHRSVSWYQQTPGQGLQFLFEYFSETQRNKGNFPGRFSGRQFSNSRSEMNVSTLELGDSALYLCASSLAWTGGQEQYFGPGTRLTVT.

This clonotype was seen a few times. V and J are TRBV18 and TRBJ2-3, with 9 bases identical to TRBD1. V was pared by 5 bases and J by 3 bases, with 12 bases of the junction left unmatched. Germline values: CDR1 KGHSH, CDR2 LQKENI. This CDR3 is built from 17 residues. The CDR3 is CASSLTEAGQGTDTQYF. The CDR3 nucleotides read TGTGCCAGCTCATTGACGGAGGCGGGACAGGGAACAGATACGCAGTATTTT.

This sequence joins TRBV20-1 and TRBJ2-1; possible D gene TRBD2, 6 bases. Trimming stripped 3 bases from V and 10 bases from J, with 13 bases between. This CDR3 comprises 12 residues. Germline CDR1 and CDR2: DFQATT and SNEGSKA (reference sequence). DNA for the CDR3: TGCAGTGCTAGCGCTAGCGTGTCCGAGCAGTTCTTC. Its translation: CSASASVSEQFF.

In its sample, this clonotype was seen many times. CDR3 residues: CASSQTGGGHYNEQFF. CDR3 coding DNA: TGTGCCAGCAGCCAAACCGGCGGGGGCCACTACAATGAGCAGTTCTTC. The chain recombines TRBV3-1 with TRBJ2-1, with a tentative D call TRBD2 (7 bases). The CDR3 has 16 amino acids. V lost 2 bases, J lost 3 bases, and 14 bases lay in between. Germline V gene data show CDR1 as LGHDT and CDR2 as YNNKEL (reference sequence).

For this clonotype: One junction end disagrees with the germline gene, perhaps due to a read error. CDR3 residues: CAGRGQGNYGYTF. For the CDR3, the DNA is TGTGCCGGCAGGGGGCAAGGGAACTATGGCTACACCTTC. The rearrangement uses TRBV6-2 or TRBV6-3 and TRBJ1-2, with 8 bases aligning to TRBD1. CDR1 MNHEY and CDR2 SVGEGT come from the germline V gene. This CDR3 is built from 13 residues.

The chain carries TRBV20-1 and TRBJ2-1; D ambiguous. TRBJ2-7 explains the end of the DNA better; the J call may be wrong. The CDR3 is made up of 15 amino acids. CDR1 is DFQATT and CDR2 is SNEGSKA in the germline V gene (reference sequence). The CDR3 nucleotides are TGCAGTGCTAGAGGTGCTGCTGGCACCTACAATGAGCAGTACTTC. Translation: CSARGAAGTYNEQYF.

The rearrangement links TRBV20-1 to TRBJ1-1, with no clear D. The length of the CDR3 is 13 residues. Germline CDR1 and CDR2: DFQATT and SNEGSKA (reference sequence). The V gene lost 4 bases and the J gene lost 4 bases, with 13 bases spanning the gap. The CDR3 is CSANPGVSTEAFF. As DNA, the CDR3 is TGCAGTGCTAATCCTGGGGTAAGCACTGAAGCTTTCTTT.

In this sample, this clonotype turned up a few times. V gene TRBV3-1 combines with J gene TRBJ1-1; 8 nucleotides agree with TRBD1. This CDR3 has 14 residues. The germline V gene encodes CDR1 LGHDT and CDR2 YNNKEL (reference sequence). V lost 5 bases, J lost 3 bases, and 5 bases stayed unmatched. This CDR3 is CASSTYRGDTEAFF. The CDR3 DNA follows: TGTGCCAGCAGCACATACAGGGGGGACACTGAAGCTTTCTTT.

This clonotype has a count of ten or more. The gene calls are TRBV20-1 and TRBJ2-3, with 8 bases identical to TRBD2. This CDR3 region has 20 residues. V was pared by 1 base and J by 0 bases, with 18 bases of the junction left unmatched. In germline, CDR1 is DFQATT, CDR2 SNEGSKA (reference sequence). CDR3 DNA: TGCAGTGCTAGAGTATTACGGGGAGCGGGGGACCTTGCTAGCACAGATACGCAGTATTTT. Translated: CSARVLRGAGDLASTDTQYF.

This clonotype was counted a few times. The chain is built from TRBV7-8 and TRBJ1-6; D is possibly TRBD1 (5 bases). The V end lost 4 bases, the J end lost 5 bases, and 12 bases lay between the germline ends. This CDR3 has 15 amino acids. Germline assignment: CDR1 SGHVS and CDR2 FQNEAQ. This CDR3 reads CASSSSSRDNSPLHF. For the CDR3, the DNA is TGTGCCAGCAGCTCATCGAGCAGGGATAATTCACCCCTCCACTTT.

This clonotype appeared many times. The J gene is TRBJ2-1, the V gene TRBV20-1; D not certain. This CDR3 region has 15 residues. Between the trimmed V and J ends, which lost 0 bases and 7 bases, there was a span of 16 bases. The germline CDR1 and CDR2 sequences are DFQATT and SNEGSKA (reference sequence). The CDR3 loop is CSARDSSIGQNEQFF. CDR3 nucleotide sequence: TGCAGTGCTAGAGATTCCTCGATTGGGCAGAATGAGCAGTTCTTC.

The V gene is TRBV25-1, the J gene TRBJ2-5, with TRBD2 matching over 10 bases. Germline CDR1 MGHDK, CDR2 SYGVNS. The ends lost 6 bases at V and 5 bases at J; junction bases unmatched: 9. This CDR3 is 15 amino acids long. The CDR3: CASRPKGLASETQYF. The CDR3 DNA is TGTGCCAGCAGACCTAAGGGACTAGCGAGTGAGACCCAGTACTTC. The whole variable domain, filled in from reference TRBV25-1 and TRBJ2-5, reads EADIYQTPRYLVIGTGKKITLECSQTMGHDKMYWYQQDPGMELHLIHYSYGVNSTEKGDLSSESTVSRIRTEHFPLTLESARPSHTSQYLCASRPKGLASETQYFGPGTRLLVL.

The genes are TRBV28 and TRBJ2-3, with D possibly being TRBD2 (5 bases). The CDR3 length is 15 residues. Trimming took off 8 bases at V and 1 base at J, with 16 bases between the two ends. The V gene's germline CDR1 is MDHEN and CDR2 SYDVKM. CDR3 sequence: CASQVSGMRTDTQYF. The CDR3, as DNA: TGTGCCAGCCAAGTCTCCGGGATGCGCACAGATACGCAGTATTTT.

This clonotype was recorded once. The chain is built from TRBV4-1 and TRBJ2-2; weak D call: TRBD1 (5 bases). CDR3 length: 15 residues. Trimming took 4 bases from V and 7 from J, leaving 16 bases between them. CDR1 and CDR2 from the germline V gene are MGHRA and YSYEKL. DNA of the CDR3: TGCGCCAGCAGCCCTTTGACCTCAGGGAACGGGGAGCTGTTTTTT. Translated: CASSPLTSGNGELFF.

J is TRBJ2-1 and V is TRBV20-1, with 15 bases identical to TRBD2. V lost 5 bases to trimming and J lost 1 base; unmatched junction nucleotides: 9. Germline V gives CDR1 DFQATT, CDR2 SNEGSKA (reference sequence). The CDR3 consists of 18 residues. The CDR3 region is CSADRTSGGARSYNEQFF. The DNA of the CDR3 is TGCAGTGCTGACCGGACTAGCGGGGGGGCGAGATCCTACAATGAGCAGTTCTTC.

The genes are TRBV6-5 and TRBJ2-1; the D is unclear. The V and J ends lost 2 bases and 0 bases respectively, with 8 bases between them. This CDR3 spans 15 amino acids. CDR1 is MNHEY and CDR2 is SVGAGI in the germline V gene. DNA for the CDR3: TGTGCCAGCAGTTACGAGGCCAGCTCCTACAATGAGCAGTTCTTC. The encoded protein is CASSYEASSYNEQFF.

At least ten counts were recorded for this clonotype. The genes are TRBV20-1 and TRBJ2-5; 12 bases fit TRBD1. J was trimmed by 5 bases and V by 5 bases; bases with no gene match: 3. The CDR3 extends over 13 amino acids. Germline loops: CDR1 DFQATT, CDR2 SNEGSKA (reference sequence). The CDR3 DNA reads TGCAGTGCTGGGACAGGGGGCGGGGAGACCCAGTACTTC. Translating gives CSAGTGGGETQYF.

With regard to this clonotype: This clone may be a read error of a much larger clone one base away. The chain has TRBV12-3 or TRBV12-4 and TRBJ2-3; 8 bases are a match to TRBD2. This CDR3 has 15 amino acids. The junction had 9 bases not matched to a gene; V was cut back by 2 bases and J by 8 bases. In DNA, the CDR3 is TGTGCCAGCAGTTTATGGGGACTAGATTCAGGTACGCAGTATTTT. This gives the protein CASSLWGLDSGTQYF.

This chain connects TRBV4-3 to TRBJ1-6; D may be TRBD1 (5 bases). The V end lost 4 bases, the J end lost 9 bases, and 16 bases lay between the germline ends. This CDR3 is 15 amino acids long. Per the germline V gene, CDR1 is LGHNA and CDR2 is YSLEER. CDR3 amino acids: CASSPGDDSFSPLHF. In DNA form, the CDR3 reads TGCGCCAGCAGCCCCGGGGACGACTCGTTTTCACCCCTCCACTTT.

The sample holds many counts of this clonotype. In DNA, the CDR3 is TGCGCCAGCAGCCACGACGGACTAGCGGGCGCATATACGCAGTATTTT. Amino acid sequence: CASSHDGLAGAYTQYF. J is TRBJ2-3 and V is TRBV4-3; 11 bases line up with TRBD2. V lost 3 bases and J lost 7; bases outside the gene matches: 9. Germline V gene sequence: CDR1 LGHNA, CDR2 YSLEER. The CDR3 contains 16 residues.

This clonotype was counted a few times. The chain is built from TRBV5-5 and TRBJ1-2; 8 bases line up with TRBD1. Trimming at V came to 4 bases and at J to 4 bases, leaving 12 bases not matched to a gene. There are 16 residues in the CDR3. CDR1 and CDR2 (germline): SGHKS, YYEKEE (reference sequence). CDR3 in DNA: TGTGCCAGCAGCCCCGGACAGGGCCGAATCGGCTATGGCTACACCTTC. This codes for CASSPGQGRIGYGYTF. The entire variable domain, with the rest obtained from reference TRBV5-5 and TRBJ1-2, is as follows: DAGVTQSPTHLIKTRGQQVTLRCSPISGHKSVSWYQQVLGQGPQFIFQYYEKEERGRGNFPDRFSARQFPNYSSELNVNALLLGDSALYLCASSPGQGRIGYGYTFGSGTRLTVV.

This clonotype was detected many times. The J gene is TRBJ2-7, the V gene TRBV29-1, with D uncertain. The V and J ends lost 4 bases and 0 bases respectively, with 7 bases between them. The CDR3 extends over 12 amino acids. Germline V gene lookup returns CDR1 SQVTM and CDR2 ANQGSEA. The CDR3 DNA sequence: TGCAGCGTTGTTGTCAGCTCCTACGAGCAGTACTTC. As protein: CSVVVSSYEQYF.

The chain has TRBV7-6 and TRBJ2-7; TRBD2 agrees at 10 bases. V was pared by 1 base and J by 4 bases, with 7 bases of the junction left unmatched. CDR1 and CDR2 from the germline V gene are SGHVS and FNYEAQ. The CDR3 spans 16 residues. This CDR3 reads CASSLGSSSGSYEQYF. The CDR3 bases are TGTGCCAGCAGCTTAGGATCGTCTAGCGGGAGTTACGAGCAGTACTTC.

Turning to this clonotype: A read error is possible here, since a much larger clone lies one base away. This chain joins TRBV5-1 and TRBJ2-7; the D gene could be TRBD1 or TRBD2 (5 bases each). The ends were cut back, 5 bases at V and 4 bases at J, with 16 bases in the middle. The CDR3 consists of 14 residues. CDR1 and CDR2 (germline): SGHRS, YFSETQ. CDR3 sequence reads: CASRGPGRGYEQYF. DNA for the CDR3: TGCGCCAGCAGGGGACCGGGACGGGGATACGAGCAGTACTTC.

Ten or more counts support this clonotype. V gene TRBV20-1 combines with J gene TRBJ2-1; a weak D match, TRBD2 (5 bases). There are 16 residues in the CDR3. Germline CDR1 reads DFQATT; CDR2 reads SNEGSKA (reference sequence). V gave up 3 bases and J gave up 0 bases, with 15 bases separating them. The CDR3 DNA sequence: TGCAGTGCTAGTTCCCCTAGGACTGACTCCTACAATGAGCAGTTCTTC. Translation gives CSASSPRTDSYNEQFF.